Shown below are 10 T cell receptor beta chains from a single sample sequenced in a study of human T cells and chemical hapten exposure (dated by TCRdb to 2020 to 2022). Receptor amplification or capture employed 5' RACE. Sequencer: Illumina MiSeq. TCRdb trimmed public reads at Q25 via fastp, called clones via MiXCR and kept in-frame beta chains. Every entry covers one CDR3 protein and lists the most common genes and DNA from its rows. The sample contains roughly 81,000 distinct CDR3 sequences, about 15% of them found a single time. The ten biggest clones cover around 7% of the sample. Total RNA was extracted from unfractionated whole blood that had been collected in Tempus Blood RNA tubes. The receptors were gathered from a female donor in good health.

The V and J genes are TRBV20-1 and TRBJ2-4; D ambiguous. The V and J ends lost 5 bases and 0 bases respectively, with 8 bases between them. This CDR3 is 13 amino acids long. Germline CDR1 is DFQATT and CDR2 is SNEGSKA (reference sequence). CDR3 in DNA: TGCAGTGCTTTTGGCCTAGCCAAAAACATTCAGTACTTC. Translating it yields CSAFGLAKNIQYF.

In this sample, this clonotype turned up many times. The conserved phenylalanine or tryptophan normally closing the CDR3 is absent here, so this likely arose from a read error. CDR3 DNA sequence: TGTGCCAGCAGTAGGGACAGGAACTCCTACGAGCAGTACCTC. Protein: CASSRDRNSYEQYL. The gene calls are TRBV27 and TRBJ2-7, with TRBD1 matching over 8 bases. Per the germline V gene, CDR1 is MNHEY and CDR2 is SMNVEV (reference sequence). The CDR3 has 14 residues. The ends lost 5 bases at V and 0 bases at J; junction bases unmatched: 3.

This clonotype was seen more than once but under ten times. The CDR3 nucleotides are TGTGCCAGCACTCCAACCGGGACAGGAGTCTATGGCTACACCTTC. Its protein is CASTPTGTGVYGYTF. The J gene is TRBJ1-2, the V gene TRBV6-2 or TRBV6-3; 8 bases match TRBD1. J gave up 4 bases and V 7 bases, and 11 bases lay outside the gene matches. The CDR3 has 15 amino acids. Germline loops: CDR1 MNHEY, CDR2 SVGEGT.

This clonotype was observed a few times. V and J are TRBV18 and TRBJ2-7; a weak D match, TRBD1 (6 bases). V lost 6 bases to trimming and J lost 1 base, with 13 bases between them. Germline V gene sequence: CDR1 KGHSH, CDR2 LQKENI. CDR3 size: 14 residues. This CDR3 is CASSVGTQSYEQYF. CDR3 DNA: TGTGCCAGCTCCGTCGGGACACAGTCCTACGAGCAGTACTTC. Together with reference TRBV18 and TRBJ2-7, the CDR3 gives the full variable domain: NAGVMQNPRHLVRRRGQEARLRCSPMKGHSHVYWYRQLPEEGLKFMVYLQKENIIDESGMPKERFSAEFPKEGPSILRIQQVVRGDSAAYFCASSVGTQSYEQYFGPGTRLTVT.

For the CDR3, the DNA is TGTGCCAGCAGACCCGGGGATCATAATTCACCCCTCCACTTT. Its translation is CASRPGDHNSPLHF. The chain joins TRBV6-1 to TRBJ1-6, with D uncertain. With 6 bases removed from V and 5 bases from J, the gap between germline ends came to 11 bases. Germline CDR1 reads MNHNS; CDR2 reads SASEGT. CDR3 length: 14 amino acids.

DNA of the CDR3: TGTGCCACCAGTGGCGCCACAGATACGCAGTATTTT. It codes for CATSGATDTQYF. V gene TRBV24-1 combines with J gene TRBJ2-3, with D unclear. The CDR3 totals 12 residues. The germline V gene has CDR1 KGHDR and CDR2 SFDVKD. V was pared by 5 bases and J by 2 bases, with 4 bases between.

The table lists this clonotype with a few counts. The V gene is TRBV3-1, the J gene TRBJ2-2; a possible D gene is TRBD1 (7 bases). The V end was cut by 4 bases, the J end by 0 bases, with 12 bases between. Germline lookup yields CDR1 LGHDT and CDR2 YNNKEL (reference sequence). This CDR3 contains 16 residues. The CDR3 DNA is TGTGCCAGCAGCCTCCCAGGGGGGACGAACACCGGGGAGCTGTTTTTT. It encodes CASSLPGGTNTGELFF.

This clonotype was detected a few times. The J gene is TRBJ2-6, the V gene TRBV4-3, with D possibly matching TRBD1 (5 bases). V was pared by 2 bases and J by 0 bases, with 5 bases between. The CDR3 runs to 15 residues. The germline V gene has CDR1 LGHNA and CDR2 YSLEER. Written as DNA, the CDR3 is TGCGCCAGCAGCCAAAGGGGCTCTGGGGCCAACGTCCTGACTTTC. It translates to CASSQRGSGANVLTF.

Only a few counts were recorded for this clonotype. This chain joins TRBV7-2 and TRBJ2-7; the match to TRBD1 covers 7 bases. The CDR3 runs to 15 residues. Trimming took 5 bases from V and 1 from J; bases not matched to a gene: 8. Looked up from germline, CDR1 is SGHTA and CDR2 is FQGNSA. The CDR3 sequence is CASSRYRDSSYEQYF. The DNA of the CDR3 is TGTGCCAGCAGCCGGTACCGGGACAGTTCCTACGAGCAGTACTTC.

The chain is built from TRBV4-3 and TRBJ1-1, with 7 bases matching TRBD1. With V trimmed by 0 bases and J by 1 base, 8 bases remained unmatched. The CDR3 is made up of 17 amino acids. Germline-derived CDR1 and CDR2 are LGHNA and YSLEER. CDR3 sequence: CASSQERTHRGNTEAFF. As DNA, the CDR3 is TGCGCCAGCAGCCAAGAAAGGACTCACAGGGGGAACACTGAAGCTTTCTTT.